The clone carrying this T cell receptor (beta chain) was detected a few times. Its antigen remains unknown. CDR3 regions were amplified by Arm-PCR using iRepertoire HTBI primers to build TCR beta libraries. One entry per CDR3 protein, called by TCRdb with MiXCR from the multiplex PCR reads. The profile covers fewer than 650,000 distinct CDR3 sequences, with more than 15% appearing a single time and 9.5% to 15% taken by the ten largest. The sample comes from a study of regulatory T cells in long-lasting Graves disease. The CDR3 contains 13 residues. Germline CDR1 DFQATT, CDR2 SNEGSKA (reference sequence). The V end lost 1 base, the J end lost 3 bases, and 7 bases lay between the germline ends. General study findings and limits: TRBV28, TRBJ1-2 and TRBJ2-5 were favored in persistent disease. Graves' patients with persistent disease showed TCR diversity lower than patients newly diagnosed.

Regarding time point: newly diagnosed GD, antithyroid drugs for less than 3 months. The authors made the TCR library using RNA they extracted from PBMCs. Another study also made use of these data, one on T cells in Graves' hyperthyroidism and ophthalmopathy. As that study records: Separating ophthalmopathy from stable hyperthyroidism was achieved by a 13 V-J model.

The TCR originated in a man aged 18 to 29 with Graves disease. Sequencing was performed on peripheral blood mononuclear cells (PBMCs), taken at new diagnosis, from a patient treated with antithyroid drugs. The V call is TRBV20-1, the J call TRBJ1-5; D gene unclear. CDR3 coding DNA: TGCAGTGCTAGAGCTAGCGCCAATCAGCCCCAGCATTTT. The encoded protein is CSARASANQPQHF.